This TCR beta chain was captured by sequencing in a study of CD8 T cells in ankylosing spondylitis. Study-level findings and limits: Clones linked to disease were reported to show significant enrichment in matched ankylosing spondylitis synovial fluid. Characteristic of ankylosing spondylitis blood, it appeared, was a TCR beta motif comprising roughly 8 highly homologous variants.

The sample holds many counts of this clonotype. Antigen: not known. TCRdb redid the calling of the 5' RACE reads with MiXCR, one entry per CDR3 protein. This table holds fewer than 250,000 distinct CDR3 sequences, about 10% found once. V was clipped by 0 bases and J by 3 bases; unmatched bases: 8. Germline lookup yields CDR1 MNHEY and CDR2 SVGAGI. CDR3 length equals 17 residues. The material sequenced was blood, either unsorted or a sorted T cell fraction (not recorded which). The clonotype comes from a male donor with ankylosing spondylitis or in good health (not recorded which). The chain uses TRBV6-5 and TRBJ1-3, with 7 positions matching TRBD1. CDR3 sequence reads: CASSYSNRGGFGNTIYF. The CDR3 nucleotides are TGTGCCAGCAGTTACTCGAACAGGGGTGGTTTTGGAAACACCATATATTTT.